This section outlines one T cell receptor (beta chain) sequence together with its context. This clone's antigen is unknown. No base qualities exist here, and no much larger clone lies one base off it. The CDR3 contains 17 residues, cysteine and phenylalanine counted. Kept here is only the CDR3 DNA, which spans 51 bases and is read in frame from base 1. Ends trimmed: V by 0 bases, J by 3 bases; bases unmatched to a gene: 10. As encoded in the germline V gene (reference sequence), CDR1 is DFQATT while CDR2 is SNEGSKA. This sample was sequenced with an Illumina HiSeq 2500. Quantitative 5'-RACE with molecular barcodes was used to prepare TCR beta libraries. The study's own analysis went as follows. A new computational method, built on a probabilistic model of VDJ rearrangement, was used to identify disease-linked TCR variants. The raw public reads went through TCRdb reprocessing: fastp at Q25, MiXCR clone calling, in-frame beta chains kept. For every CDR3 protein sequence, its rows merge into one entry that carries the most common genes and DNA. V and J calls and clone size were set by TCRdb, not the authors. Counted in this sample were hundreds of thousands of distinct CDR3 sequences; approximately 12% of them appeared once. The leading ten clones occupy roughly 0.51% of the sample.

The record originates from a study of CD8 T cells in ankylosing spondylitis (TCRdb year 2017). Concerning the study at large: The study set out to find disease-linked TCR variants by profiling T cell receptor beta repertoires in ankylosing spondylitis patients and healthy donors. The full study cohort comprised 20 to 30 ankylosing spondylitis patients and 110 or so healthy donors. Peripheral blood samples were taken, and synovial fluid was additionally collected from ankylosing spondylitis patients.

Study-wide findings and limitations: Blood from ankylosing spondylitis patients appeared to be characterized by a TCR beta motif composed of 7 to 9 highly homologous amino acid variants. In peripheral blood, the disease-linked clones were found at relatively low frequencies and had a CD8+ phenotype. The disease-linked clones were reported as significantly enriched in matched synovial fluid samples from ankylosing spondylitis patients. Some of the motif variants had been reported before in the synovial fluid and blood of reactive arthritis patients, a finding that suggests common disease-initiation mechanisms.

Specimen: blood, either unsorted or a sorted T cell fraction (not recorded which). This clonotype was obtained from a male donor with ankylosing spondylitis. The V gene is TRBV20-1 and the J gene is TRBJ2-2, with 7 bases in between that match TRBD1. The DNA reads as follows: TGCAGTGCTAGAGATGCAAGACAGGGAACGGACACCGGGGAGCTGTTTTTT. Translation gives CSARDARQGTDTGELFF.